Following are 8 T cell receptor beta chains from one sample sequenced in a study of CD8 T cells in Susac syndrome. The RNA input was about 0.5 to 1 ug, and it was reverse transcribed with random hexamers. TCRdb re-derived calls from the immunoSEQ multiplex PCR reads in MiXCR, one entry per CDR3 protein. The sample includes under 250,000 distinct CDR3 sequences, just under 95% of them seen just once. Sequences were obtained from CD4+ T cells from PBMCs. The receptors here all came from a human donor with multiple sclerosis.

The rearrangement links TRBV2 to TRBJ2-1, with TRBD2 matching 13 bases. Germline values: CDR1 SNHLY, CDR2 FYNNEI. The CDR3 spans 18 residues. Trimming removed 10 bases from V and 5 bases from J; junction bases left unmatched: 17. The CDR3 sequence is CATHPGLAGSPGNNEQFF. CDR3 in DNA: TGTGCCACACATCCGGGACTAGCGGGAAGCCCTGGGAACAATGAGCAGTTCTTC. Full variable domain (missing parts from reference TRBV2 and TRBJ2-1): EPEVTQTPSHQVTQMGQEVILRCVPISNHLYFYWYRQILGQKVEFLVSFYNNEISEKSEIFDDQFSVERPDGSNFTLKIRSTKLEDSAMYFCATHPGLAGSPGNNEQFFGPGTRLTVL.

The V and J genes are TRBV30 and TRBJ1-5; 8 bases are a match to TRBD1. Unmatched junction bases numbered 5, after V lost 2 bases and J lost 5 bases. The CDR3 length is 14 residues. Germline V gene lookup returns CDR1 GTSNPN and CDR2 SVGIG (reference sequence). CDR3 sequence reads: CAWSPGGLYQPQHF. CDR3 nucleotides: TGTGCCTGGAGTCCAGGGGGCTTATATCAGCCCCAGCATTTT.

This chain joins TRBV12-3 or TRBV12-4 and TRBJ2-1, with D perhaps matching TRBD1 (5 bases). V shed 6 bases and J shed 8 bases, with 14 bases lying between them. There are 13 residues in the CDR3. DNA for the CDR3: TGTGCCAGCAGCTGGGGCTCCTTCGATGAGCAGTTCTTC. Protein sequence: CASSWGSFDEQFF.

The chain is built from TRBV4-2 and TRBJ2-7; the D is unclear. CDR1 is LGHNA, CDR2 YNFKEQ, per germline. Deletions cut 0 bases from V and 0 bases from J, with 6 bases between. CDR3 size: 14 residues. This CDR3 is CASSQEPSSYEQYF. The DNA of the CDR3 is TGTGCCAGCAGCCAAGAACCTAGCTCCTACGAGCAGTACTTC.

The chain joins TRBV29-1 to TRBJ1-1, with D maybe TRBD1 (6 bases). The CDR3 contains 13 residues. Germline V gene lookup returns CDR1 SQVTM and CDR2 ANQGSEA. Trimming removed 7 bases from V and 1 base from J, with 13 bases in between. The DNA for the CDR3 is TGCAGCGCTCTGCGGACAGAGAACACTGAAGCTTTCTTT. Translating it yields CSALRTENTEAFF. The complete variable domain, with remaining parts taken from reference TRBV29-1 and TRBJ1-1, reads SAVISQKPSRDICQRGTSLTIQCQVDSQVTMMFWYRQQPGQSLTLIATANQGSEATYESGFVIDKFPISRPNLTFSTLTVSNMSPEDSSIYLCSALRTENTEAFFGQGTRLTVV.

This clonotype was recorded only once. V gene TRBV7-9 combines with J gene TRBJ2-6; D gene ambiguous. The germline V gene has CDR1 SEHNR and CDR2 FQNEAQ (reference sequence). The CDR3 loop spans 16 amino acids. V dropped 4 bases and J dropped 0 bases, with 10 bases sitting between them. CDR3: CASSSGPFSGANVLTF. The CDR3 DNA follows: TGTGCCAGCAGCTCTGGCCCTTTCTCTGGGGCCAACGTCCTGACTTTC.

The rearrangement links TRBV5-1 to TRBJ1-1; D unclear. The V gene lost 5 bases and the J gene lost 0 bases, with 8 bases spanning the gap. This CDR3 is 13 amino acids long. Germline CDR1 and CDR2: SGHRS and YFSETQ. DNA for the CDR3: TGCGCCAGCAGTTCGTTGCTGAACACTGAAGCTTTCTTT. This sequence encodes CASSSLLNTEAFF.

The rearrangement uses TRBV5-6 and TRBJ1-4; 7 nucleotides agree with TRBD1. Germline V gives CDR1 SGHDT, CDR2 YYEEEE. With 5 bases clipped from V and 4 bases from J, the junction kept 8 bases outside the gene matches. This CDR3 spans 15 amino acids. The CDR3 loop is CASRLYRGLNEKLFF. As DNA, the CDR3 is TGTGCCAGCAGGCTATACAGGGGCCTTAATGAAAAACTGTTTTTT.